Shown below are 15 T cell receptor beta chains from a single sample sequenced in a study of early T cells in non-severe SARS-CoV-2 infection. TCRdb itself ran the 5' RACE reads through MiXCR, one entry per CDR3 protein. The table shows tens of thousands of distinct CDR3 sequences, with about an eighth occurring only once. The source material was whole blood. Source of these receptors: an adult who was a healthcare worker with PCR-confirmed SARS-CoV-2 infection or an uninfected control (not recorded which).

For the CDR3, the DNA is TGCAGCGTGCTCCGGGACAGGGGATCCTACGAGCAGTACTTC. It encodes CSVLRDRGSYEQYF. The rearrangement joins TRBV29-1 to TRBJ2-7; 10 bases are shared with TRBD1. Per germline, CDR1 SQVTM and CDR2 ANQGSEA. Trimming cost V 6 bases and J 1 base; bases outside gene matches: 6. The CDR3 is made up of 14 amino acids.

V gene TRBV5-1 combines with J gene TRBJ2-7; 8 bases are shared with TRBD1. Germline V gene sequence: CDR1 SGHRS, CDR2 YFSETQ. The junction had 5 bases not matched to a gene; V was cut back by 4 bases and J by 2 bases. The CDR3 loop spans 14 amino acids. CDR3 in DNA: TGCGCCAGCAGCGACCCGGGACAGGCCTACGAGCAGTACTTC. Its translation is CASSDPGQAYEQYF.

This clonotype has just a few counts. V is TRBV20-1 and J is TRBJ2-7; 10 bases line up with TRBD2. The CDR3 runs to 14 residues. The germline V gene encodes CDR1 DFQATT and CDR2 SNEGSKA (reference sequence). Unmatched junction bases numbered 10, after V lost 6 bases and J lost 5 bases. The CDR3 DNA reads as TGCAGTGCACCCAAGGGGACTAGCGAGAACGAGCAGTACTTC. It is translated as CSAPKGTSENEQYF.

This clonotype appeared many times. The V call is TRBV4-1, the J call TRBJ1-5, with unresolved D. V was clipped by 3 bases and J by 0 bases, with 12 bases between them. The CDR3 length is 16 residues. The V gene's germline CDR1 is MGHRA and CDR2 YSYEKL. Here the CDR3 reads CASSQGAGSSNQPQHF. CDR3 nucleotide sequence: TGCGCCAGCAGCCAGGGTGCGGGGTCTAGCAATCAGCCCCAGCATTTT.

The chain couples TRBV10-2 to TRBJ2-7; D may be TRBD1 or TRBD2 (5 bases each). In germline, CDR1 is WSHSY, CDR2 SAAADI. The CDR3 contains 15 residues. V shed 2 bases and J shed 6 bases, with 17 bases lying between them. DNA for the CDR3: TGCGCCAGCAGTGAGGGGACCTGGATGCGGTCCGAGCAGTACTTC. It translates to CASSEGTWMRSEQYF.

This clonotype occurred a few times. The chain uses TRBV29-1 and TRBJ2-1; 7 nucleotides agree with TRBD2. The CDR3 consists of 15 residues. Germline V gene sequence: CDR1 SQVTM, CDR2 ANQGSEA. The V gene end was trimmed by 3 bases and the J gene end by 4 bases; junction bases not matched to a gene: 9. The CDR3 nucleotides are TGCAGCGTTGAGAGGGACTACCCCCCGTACAATGAGCAGTTCTTC. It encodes CSVERDYPPYNEQFF.

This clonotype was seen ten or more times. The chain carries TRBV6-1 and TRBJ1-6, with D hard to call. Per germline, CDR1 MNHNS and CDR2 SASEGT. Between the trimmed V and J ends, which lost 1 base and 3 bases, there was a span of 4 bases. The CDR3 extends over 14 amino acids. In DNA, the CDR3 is TGTGCCAGCAGTGAAGTGAGCTATAATTCACCCCTCCACTTT. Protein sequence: CASSEVSYNSPLHF.

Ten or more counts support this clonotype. CDR3 nucleotide sequence: TGTGCCAGCAGCTCACGGTGGGGAGATAATTCACCCCTCCACTTT. Translation gives CASSSRWGDNSPLHF. The chain employs TRBV11-2 and TRBJ1-6; D gene unclear. Per the germline V gene, CDR1 is SGHAT and CDR2 is FQNNGV. The CDR3 is made up of 15 amino acids. V lost 4 bases to trimming and J lost 5 bases, with 12 bases between them.

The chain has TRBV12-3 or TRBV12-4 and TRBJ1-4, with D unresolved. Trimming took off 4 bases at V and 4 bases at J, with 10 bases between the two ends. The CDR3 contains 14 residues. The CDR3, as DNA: TGTGCCAGCAGTTCGAACTATGGTAATGAAAAACTGTTTTTT. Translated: CASSSNYGNEKLFF.

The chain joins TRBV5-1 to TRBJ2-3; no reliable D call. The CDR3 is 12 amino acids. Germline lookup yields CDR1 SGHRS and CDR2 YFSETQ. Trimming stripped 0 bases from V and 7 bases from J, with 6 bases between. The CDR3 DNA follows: TGCGCCAGCAGCTTGGATAGTAATACGCAGTATTTT. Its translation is CASSLDSNTQYF.

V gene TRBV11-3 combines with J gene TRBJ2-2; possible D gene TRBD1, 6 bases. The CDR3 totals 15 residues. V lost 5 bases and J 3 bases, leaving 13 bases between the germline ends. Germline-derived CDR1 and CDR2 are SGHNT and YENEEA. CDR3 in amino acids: CASSEDSTYTGELFF. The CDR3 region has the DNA TGTGCCAGCAGCGAGGACAGTACCTACACCGGGGAGCTGTTTTTT.

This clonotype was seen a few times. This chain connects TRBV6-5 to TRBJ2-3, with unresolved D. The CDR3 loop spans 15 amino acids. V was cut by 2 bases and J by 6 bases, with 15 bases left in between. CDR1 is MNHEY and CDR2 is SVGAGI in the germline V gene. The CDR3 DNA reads TGTGCCAGCAGTTACCTACCCCTAATAGGGGATACGCAGTATTTT. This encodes CASSYLPLIGDTQYF.

The chain's CDR3 is CASSVAEGTYEQYF. CDR3 sequence (DNA): TGTGCCAGCAGCGTAGCCGAGGGCACCTACGAGCAGTACTTC. This chain joins TRBV9 and TRBJ2-7, with D tentatively TRBD2 (5 bases). V dropped 0 bases and J dropped 2 bases, with 9 bases sitting between them. CDR3 length: 14 amino acids. Looked up from germline, CDR1 is SGDLS and CDR2 is YYNGEE.

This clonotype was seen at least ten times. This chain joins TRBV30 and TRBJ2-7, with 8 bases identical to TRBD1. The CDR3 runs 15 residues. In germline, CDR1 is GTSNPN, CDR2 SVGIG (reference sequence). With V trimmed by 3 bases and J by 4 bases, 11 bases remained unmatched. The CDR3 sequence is CAWRGPGQGRYEQYF. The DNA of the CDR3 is TGTGCCTGGAGGGGACCAGGACAGGGCCGGTACGAGCAGTACTTC.

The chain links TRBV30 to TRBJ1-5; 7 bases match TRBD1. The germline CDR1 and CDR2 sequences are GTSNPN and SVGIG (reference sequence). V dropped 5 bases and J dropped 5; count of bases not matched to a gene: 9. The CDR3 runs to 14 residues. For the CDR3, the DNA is TGTGCCTGGGCCTCCGGAAGGGGGCATCAGCCCCAGCATTTT. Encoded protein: CAWASGRGHQPQHF.